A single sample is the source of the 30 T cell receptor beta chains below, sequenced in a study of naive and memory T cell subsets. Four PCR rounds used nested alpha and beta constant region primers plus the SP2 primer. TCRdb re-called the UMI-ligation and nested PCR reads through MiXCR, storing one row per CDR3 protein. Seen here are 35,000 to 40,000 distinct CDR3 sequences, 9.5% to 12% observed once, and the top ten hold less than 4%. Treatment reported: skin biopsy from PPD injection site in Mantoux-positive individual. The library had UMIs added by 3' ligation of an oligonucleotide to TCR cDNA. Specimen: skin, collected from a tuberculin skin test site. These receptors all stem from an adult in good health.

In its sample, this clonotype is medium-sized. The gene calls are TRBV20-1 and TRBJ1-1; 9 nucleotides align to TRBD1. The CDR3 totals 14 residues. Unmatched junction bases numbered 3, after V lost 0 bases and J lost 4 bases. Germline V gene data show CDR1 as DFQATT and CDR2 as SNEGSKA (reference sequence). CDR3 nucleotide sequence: TGCAGTGCTAGAGACAGGGGACAGGGCACTGAAGCTTTCTTT. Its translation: CSARDRGQGTEAFF.

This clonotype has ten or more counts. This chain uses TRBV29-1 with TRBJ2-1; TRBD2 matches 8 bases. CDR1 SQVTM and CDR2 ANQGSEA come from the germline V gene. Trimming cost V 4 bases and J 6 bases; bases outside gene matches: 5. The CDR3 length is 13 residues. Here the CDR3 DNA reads TGCAGCGTTGGAGCCGGGGGGGCCAATGAGCAGTTCTTC. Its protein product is CSVGAGGANEQFF.

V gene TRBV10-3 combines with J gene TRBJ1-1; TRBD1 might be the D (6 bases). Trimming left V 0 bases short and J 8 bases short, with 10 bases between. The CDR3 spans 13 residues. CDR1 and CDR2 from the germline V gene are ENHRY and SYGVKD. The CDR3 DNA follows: TGTGCCATCAGTGAGTCGACAGGAAGGGAAGCTTTCTTT. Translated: CAISESTGREAFF.

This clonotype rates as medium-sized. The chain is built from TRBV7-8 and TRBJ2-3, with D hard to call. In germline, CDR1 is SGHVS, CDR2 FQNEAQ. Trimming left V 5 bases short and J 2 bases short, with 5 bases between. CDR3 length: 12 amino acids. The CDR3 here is CASSILTDTQYF. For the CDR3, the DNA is TGTGCCAGCAGCATCCTCACAGATACGCAGTATTTT.

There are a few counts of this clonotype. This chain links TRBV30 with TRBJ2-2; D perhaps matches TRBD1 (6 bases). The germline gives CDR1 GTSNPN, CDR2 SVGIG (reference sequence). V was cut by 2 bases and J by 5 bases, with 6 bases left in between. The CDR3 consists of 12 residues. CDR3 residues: CAWSQGTGELFF. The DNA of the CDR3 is TGTGCCTGGAGTCAGGGGACCGGGGAGCTGTTTTTT.

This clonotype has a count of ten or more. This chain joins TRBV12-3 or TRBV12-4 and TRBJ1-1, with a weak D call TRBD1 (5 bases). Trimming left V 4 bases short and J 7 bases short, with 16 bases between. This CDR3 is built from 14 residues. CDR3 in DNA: TGTGCCAGCAGTTCCCACGGCAGGGCTGGTGAAGCTTTCTTT. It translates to CASSSHGRAGEAFF.

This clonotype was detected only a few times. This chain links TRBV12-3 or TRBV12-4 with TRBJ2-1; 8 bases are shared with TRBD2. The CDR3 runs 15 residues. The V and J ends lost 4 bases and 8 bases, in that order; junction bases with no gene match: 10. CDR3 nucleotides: TGTGCCAGCAGTTATCAGCCTAGCGGGCCCTATGAGCAGTTCTTC. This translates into CASSYQPSGPYEQFF.

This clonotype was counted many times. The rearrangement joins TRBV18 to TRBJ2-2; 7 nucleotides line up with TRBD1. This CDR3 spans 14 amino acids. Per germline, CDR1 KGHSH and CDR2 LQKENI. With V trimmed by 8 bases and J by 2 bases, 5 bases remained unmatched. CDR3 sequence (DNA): TGTGCCAGCACGGACAGGTTAAACACCGGGGAGCTGTTTTTT. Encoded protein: CASTDRLNTGELFF.

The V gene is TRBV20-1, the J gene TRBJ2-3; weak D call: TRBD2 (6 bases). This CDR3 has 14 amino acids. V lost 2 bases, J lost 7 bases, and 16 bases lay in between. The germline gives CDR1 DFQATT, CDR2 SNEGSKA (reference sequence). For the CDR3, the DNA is TGCAGTGCTAGATCCGGGGCCGGAGGGAATACGCAGTATTTT. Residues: CSARSGAGGNTQYF.

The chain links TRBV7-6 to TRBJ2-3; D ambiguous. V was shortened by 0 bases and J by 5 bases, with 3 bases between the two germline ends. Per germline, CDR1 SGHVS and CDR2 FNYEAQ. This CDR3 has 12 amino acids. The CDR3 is CASSLALDTQYF. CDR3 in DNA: TGTGCCAGCAGCTTAGCGCTAGATACGCAGTATTTT.

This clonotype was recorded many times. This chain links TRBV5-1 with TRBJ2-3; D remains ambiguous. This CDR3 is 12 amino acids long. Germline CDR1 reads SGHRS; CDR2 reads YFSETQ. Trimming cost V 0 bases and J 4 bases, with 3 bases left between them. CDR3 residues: CASSLGSDTQYF. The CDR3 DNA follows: TGCGCCAGCAGCTTGGGATCAGATACGCAGTATTTT. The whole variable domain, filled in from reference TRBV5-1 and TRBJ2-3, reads KAGVTQTPRYLIKTRGQQVTLSCSPISGHRSVSWYQQTPGQGLQFLFEYFSETQRNKGNFPGRFSGRQFSNSRSEMNVSTLELGDSALYLCASSLGSDTQYFGPGTRLTVL.

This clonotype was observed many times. DNA of the CDR3: TGCAGCGTTGCTCCTAAAGAAGCTTGGGCGCCAGGGACCCAGTACTTC. It translates to CSVAPKEAWAPGTQYF. The chain joins TRBV29-1 to TRBJ2-5; D ambiguous. The germline gives CDR1 SQVTM, CDR2 ANQGSEA. The CDR3 has 16 amino acids. Trimming removed 4 bases from V and 7 bases from J, with 25 bases in between.

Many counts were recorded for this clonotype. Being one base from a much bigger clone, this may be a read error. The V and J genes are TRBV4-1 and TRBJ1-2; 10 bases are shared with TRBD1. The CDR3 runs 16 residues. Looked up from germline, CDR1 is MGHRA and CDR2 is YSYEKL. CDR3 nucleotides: TGCGCCAGCAGCCAGTATTCCGGGACAGGGGAGGATGGCGACACCTTC. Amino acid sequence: CASSQYSGTGEDGDTF.

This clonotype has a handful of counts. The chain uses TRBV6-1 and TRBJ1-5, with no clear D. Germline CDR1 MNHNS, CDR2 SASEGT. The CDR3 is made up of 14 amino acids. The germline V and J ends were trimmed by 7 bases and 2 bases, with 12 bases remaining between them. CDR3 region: CASTEGAGNQPQHF. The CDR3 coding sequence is TGTGCCAGCACCGAAGGTGCTGGCAATCAGCCCCAGCATTTT.

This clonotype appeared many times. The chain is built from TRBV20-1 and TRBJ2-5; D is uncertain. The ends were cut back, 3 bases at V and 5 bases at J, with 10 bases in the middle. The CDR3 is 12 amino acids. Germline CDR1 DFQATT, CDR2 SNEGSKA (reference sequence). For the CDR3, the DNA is TGCAGTGCTAGTTTCGGTCGCGAGACCCAGTACTTC. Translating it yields CSASFGRETQYF.

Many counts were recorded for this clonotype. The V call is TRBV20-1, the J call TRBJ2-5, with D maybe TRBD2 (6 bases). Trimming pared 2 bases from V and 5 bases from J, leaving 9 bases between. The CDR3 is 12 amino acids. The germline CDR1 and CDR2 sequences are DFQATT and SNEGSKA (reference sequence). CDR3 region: CSARLASETQYF. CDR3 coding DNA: TGCAGTGCTAGACTAGCGAGCGAGACCCAGTACTTC.

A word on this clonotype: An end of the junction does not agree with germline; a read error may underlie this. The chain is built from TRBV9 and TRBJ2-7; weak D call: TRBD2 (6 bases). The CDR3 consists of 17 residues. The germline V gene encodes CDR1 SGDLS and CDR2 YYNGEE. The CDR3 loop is CASSAVAGRDLFYKQYF. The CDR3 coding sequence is TGTGCCAGCAGCGCCGTGGCCGGAAGGGACTTGTTCTACAAGCAGTACTTC.

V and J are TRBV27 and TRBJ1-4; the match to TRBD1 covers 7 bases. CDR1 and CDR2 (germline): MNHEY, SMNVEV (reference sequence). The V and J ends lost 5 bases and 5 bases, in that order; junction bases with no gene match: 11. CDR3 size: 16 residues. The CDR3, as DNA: TGTGCCAGCAGTGCCTGGACGGGGACAGTGAATGAAAAACTGTTTTTT. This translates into CASSAWTGTVNEKLFF.

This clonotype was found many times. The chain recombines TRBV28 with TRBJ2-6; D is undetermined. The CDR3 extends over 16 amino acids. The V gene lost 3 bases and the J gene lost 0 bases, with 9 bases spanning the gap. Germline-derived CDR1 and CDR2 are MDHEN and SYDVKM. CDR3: CASSFPSFSGANVLTF. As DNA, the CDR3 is TGTGCCAGCAGTTTCCCTTCCTTCTCTGGGGCCAACGTCCTGACTTTC.

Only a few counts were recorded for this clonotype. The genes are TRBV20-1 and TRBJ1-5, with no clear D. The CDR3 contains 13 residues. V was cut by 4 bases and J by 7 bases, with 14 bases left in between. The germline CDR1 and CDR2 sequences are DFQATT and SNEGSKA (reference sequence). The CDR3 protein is CSATWTGVQPQHF. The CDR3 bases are TGCAGTGCTACCTGGACTGGGGTGCAGCCCCAGCATTTT.

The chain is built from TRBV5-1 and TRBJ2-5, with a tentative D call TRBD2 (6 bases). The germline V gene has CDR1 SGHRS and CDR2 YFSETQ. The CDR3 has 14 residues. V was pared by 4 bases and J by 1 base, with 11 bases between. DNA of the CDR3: TGCGCCAGCAGCCAGGCGGGGCCCCAAGAGACCCAGTACTTC. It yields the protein CASSQAGPQETQYF.

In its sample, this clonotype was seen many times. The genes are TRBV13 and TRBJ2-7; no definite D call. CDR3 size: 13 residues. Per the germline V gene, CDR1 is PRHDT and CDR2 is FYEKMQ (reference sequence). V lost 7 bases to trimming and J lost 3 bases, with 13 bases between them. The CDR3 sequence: CASTLGTHYEQYF. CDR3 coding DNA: TGTGCCAGCACCTTGGGTACCCACTACGAGCAGTACTTC.

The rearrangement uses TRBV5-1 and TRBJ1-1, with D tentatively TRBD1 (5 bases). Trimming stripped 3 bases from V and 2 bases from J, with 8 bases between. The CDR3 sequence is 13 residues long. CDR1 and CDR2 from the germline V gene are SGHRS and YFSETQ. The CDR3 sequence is CASSWDGNTEAFF. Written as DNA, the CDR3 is TGCGCCAGCAGCTGGGACGGTAACACTGAAGCTTTCTTT.

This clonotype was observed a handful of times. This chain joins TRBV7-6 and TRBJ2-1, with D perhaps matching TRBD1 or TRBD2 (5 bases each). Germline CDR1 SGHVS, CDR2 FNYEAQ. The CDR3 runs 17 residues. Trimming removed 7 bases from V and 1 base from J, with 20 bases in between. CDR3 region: CASTKVARGGSYNEQFF. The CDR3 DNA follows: TGTGCCAGCACCAAGGTCGCTAGGGGCGGGTCCTACAATGAGCAGTTCTTC.

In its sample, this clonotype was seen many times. In DNA, the CDR3 is TGTGCCAGCAGTTACACGACTAGCGGGAGGGCCAAGGAGCAGTACTTC. Its protein product is CASSYTTSGRAKEQYF. V and J are TRBV6-6 and TRBJ2-7, with 14 nucleotides matching TRBD2. Germline V gene lookup returns CDR1 MNHNY and CDR2 SVGAGI (reference sequence). The CDR3 is 16 amino acids. Unmatched junction bases numbered 7, after V lost 2 bases and J lost 7 bases.

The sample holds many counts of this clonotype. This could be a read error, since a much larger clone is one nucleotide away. This CDR3 reads CAISEGYGDTF. In DNA form, the CDR3 reads TGTGCCATCAGTGAAGGCTATGGCGACACCTTC. The chain is built from TRBV10-3 and TRBJ1-2, with D hard to call. Germline V gives CDR1 ENHRY, CDR2 SYGVKD. The CDR3 length is 11 residues.

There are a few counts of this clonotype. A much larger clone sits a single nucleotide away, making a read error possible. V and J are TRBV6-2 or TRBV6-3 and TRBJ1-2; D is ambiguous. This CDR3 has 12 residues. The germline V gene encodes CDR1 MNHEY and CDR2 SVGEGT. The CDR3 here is CASSPSTYGDTF. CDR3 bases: TGTGCCAGCAGTCCCAGTACTTATGGCGACACCTTC.

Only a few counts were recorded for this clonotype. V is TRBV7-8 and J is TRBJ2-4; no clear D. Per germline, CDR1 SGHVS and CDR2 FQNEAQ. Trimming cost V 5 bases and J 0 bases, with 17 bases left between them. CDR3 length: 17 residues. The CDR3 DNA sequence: TGTGCCAGCAGCCCCCCGAGGCGCCTTGAAGCCAAAAACATTCAGTACTTC. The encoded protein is CASSPPRRLEAKNIQYF.

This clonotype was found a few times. CDR3 sequence: CASSLPDTPKTQYF. CDR3 DNA sequence: TGTGCCAGCAGCCTACCCGACACGCCCAAGACCCAGTACTTC. This sequence joins TRBV6-2 or TRBV6-3 and TRBJ2-5; D uncertain. The germline gives CDR1 MNHEY, CDR2 SVGEGT. The V end lost 6 bases, the J end lost 6 bases, and 17 bases lay between the germline ends. The CDR3 length is 14 residues.

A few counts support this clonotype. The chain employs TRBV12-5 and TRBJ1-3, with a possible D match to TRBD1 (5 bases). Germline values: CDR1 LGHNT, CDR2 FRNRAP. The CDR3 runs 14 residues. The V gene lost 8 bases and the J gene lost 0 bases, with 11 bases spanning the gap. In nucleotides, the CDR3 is TGTGCTAGTTCCGACGGGGGCTCTGGAAACACCATATATTTT. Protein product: CASSDGGSGNTIYF.